A single sample gave rise to the 21 T cell receptor beta chains below, sequenced in a study of blood T cell repertoires in COVID-19. Repertoires were generated with immunoSEQ multiplex PCR, while TCRdb's copy carries only in-frame clones and drops some. This sample has 150,000 to 200,000 clones; around 74% occur once, and the top ten carry 2.8%. Sequencing was performed on peripheral blood. The origin of the receptors is a man in his 70s with acute or convalescent COVID-19.

As regards this clone: Other DNA sequences within the sample encode an identical CDR3. The V call is TRBV29-1, the J call TRBJ2-5; 13 bases match TRBD2. This CDR3 spans 14 amino acids. Germline V gene data show CDR1 as SQVTM and CDR2 as ANQGSEA. V dropped 4 bases and J dropped 1; count of bases not matched to a gene: 0. The DNA of the CDR3 is TGCAGCGTTGGACTAGCGGGAGGCCAAGAGACCCAGTACTTC. Amino acids: CSVGLAGGQETQYF.

The rearrangement uses TRBV5-1 and TRBJ2-3, with 8 bases lining up with TRBD2. V was clipped by 0 bases and J by 5 bases; unmatched bases: 5. Looked up from germline, CDR1 is SGHRS and CDR2 is YFSETQ. The CDR3 length is 15 residues. CDR3 DNA sequence: TGCGCCAGCAGCTTGGGAGGGACTAGTCGAGATACGCAGTATTTT. Residues: CASSLGGTSRDTQYF.

The CDR3 protein is CATSRAGRGDYGYTF. The CDR3 nucleotides read TGTGCCACCAGCAGAGCGGGCAGGGGGGACTATGGCTACACCTTC. The gene calls are TRBV15 and TRBJ1-2; 7 bases match TRBD1. Germline V CDR1 and CDR2: LNHNV, YYDKDF (reference sequence). The trim removed 1 base at V and 3 bases at J, leaving 5 bases unmatched. The CDR3 sequence is 15 residues long. Full variable domain (rest looked up from reference TRBV15 and TRBJ1-2): DAMVIQNPRYQVTQFGKPVTLSCSQTLNHNVMYWYQQKSSQAPKLLFHYYDKDFNNEADTPDNFQSRRPNTSFCFLDIRSPGLGDTAMYLCATSRAGRGDYGYTFGSGTRLTVV.

This CDR3 is CASSIGEKNYYGYTF. The CDR3 nucleotides are TGTGCCAGTAGTATTGGGGAGAAGAACTACTATGGCTACACCTTC. V usage is TRBV19 and J usage is TRBJ1-2; D is undetermined. The length of the CDR3 is 15 residues. V lost 3 bases and J 3 bases, leaving 14 bases between the germline ends. Germline CDR1 reads LNHDA; CDR2 reads SQIVND (reference sequence).

The rearrangement joins TRBV19 to TRBJ2-7; possibly TRBD2 for D (5 bases). V lost 1 base to trimming and J lost 7 bases, with 14 bases between them. The CDR3 has 14 amino acids. Germline V lookup: CDR1 LNHDA, CDR2 SQIVND (reference sequence). In nucleotides, the CDR3 is TGTGCCAGTAGTATAGGGTTCGGGGTAGGGGAGCAGTACTTC. As protein: CASSIGFGVGEQYF.

This chain connects TRBV5-1 to TRBJ1-6; 10 nucleotides align to TRBD1. Germline V gives CDR1 SGHRS, CDR2 YFSETQ. The V and J ends lost 4 bases and 10 bases, in that order; junction bases with no gene match: 5. This CDR3 has 14 residues. The CDR3 here is CASSLTGGGSPLHF. CDR3 DNA sequence: TGCGCCAGCAGCCTGACAGGGGGCGGCTCACCCCTCCACTTT.

This chain joins TRBV3-1 (or the pseudogene TRBV3-2) and TRBJ1-1; 7 nucleotides align to TRBD1. This CDR3 is built from 13 residues. Germline assignment: CDR1 LGHDT and CDR2 YNNKEL (reference sequence). V dropped 4 bases and J dropped 4; count of bases not matched to a gene: 3. This CDR3 is CASSPDRVTEAFF. CDR3 DNA sequence: TGTGCCAGCAGCCCAGACAGGGTCACTGAAGCTTTCTTT.

This clone was observed a few times. The CDR3 protein is CASSSPSGLTDTQYF. DNA for the CDR3: TGTGCCAGCAGTTCTCCTAGCGGGCTCACAGATACGCAGTATTTT. The V and J genes are TRBV27 and TRBJ2-3, with 8 bases aligning to TRBD2. Germline CDR1 is MNHEY and CDR2 is SMNVEV (reference sequence). The trim removed 4 bases at V and 2 bases at J, leaving 5 bases unmatched. This CDR3 contains 15 residues.

Only a few counts were recorded for this clone. V gene TRBV9 combines with J gene TRBJ2-2; 11 nucleotides agree with TRBD1. The CDR3 is 16 amino acids. The J segment lost 4 bases and the V segment lost 4 bases, leaving 6 bases of the junction unmatched. CDR1 and CDR2 from the germline V gene are SGDLS and YYNGEE. Written as DNA, the CDR3 is TGTGCCAGCAGCCCTGCCGGGACAGGGGGCACCGGGGAGCTGTTTTTT. Its translation: CASSPAGTGGTGELFF. The variable domain in full, with the rest retrieved from reference TRBV9 and TRBJ2-2, is DSGVTQTPKHLITATGQRVTLRCSPRSGDLSVYWYQQSLDQGLQFLIQYYNGEERAKGNILERFSAQQFPDLHSELNLSSLELGDSALYFCASSPAGTGGTGELFFGEGSRLTVL.

The gene calls are TRBV7-2 and TRBJ1-3, with 7 bases lining up with TRBD1. The CDR3 contains 15 residues. Germline values: CDR1 SGHTA, CDR2 FQGNSA. The J segment lost 2 bases and the V segment lost 5 bases, leaving 6 bases of the junction unmatched. The CDR3 protein is CASSLIDRAGNTIYF. In nucleotides, the CDR3 is TGTGCCAGCAGCCTTATTGACAGGGCTGGAAACACCATATATTTT.

The V call is TRBV18, the J call TRBJ2-1; D unresolved. The CDR3 is 13 residues long. Germline-derived CDR1 and CDR2 are KGHSH and LQKENI. Trimming pared 3 bases from V and 5 bases from J, leaving 8 bases between. Here the CDR3 DNA reads TGTGCCAGCTCACCCTACGGAGACAATGAGCAGTTCTTC. Protein product: CASSPYGDNEQFF.

The chain uses TRBV30 and TRBJ2-7; TRBD2 aligns across 12 bases. The CDR3 extends over 16 amino acids. J gave up 7 bases and V 2 bases, and 12 bases lay outside the gene matches. The germline CDR1 and CDR2 sequences are GTSNPN and SVGIG (reference sequence). The DNA of the CDR3 is TGTGCCTGGAGTAGCGGTTCTAGCGGGAGGGCCCGTGAGCAGTACTTC. It specifies CAWSSGSSGRAREQYF.

As to this clone: This CDR3 is also generated by other DNA sequences in the sample. CDR3 nucleotide sequence: TGTGCCAGCAGCTTAATAGCAACTAATGAAAAACTGTTTTTT. It codes for CASSLIATNEKLFF. This rearrangement joins TRBV5-6 to TRBJ1-4; D gene ambiguous. Germline assignment: CDR1 SGHDT and CDR2 YYEEEE. This CDR3 is 14 amino acids long. V was trimmed by 2 bases and J by 0 bases, leaving 5 bases between them.

The chain combines TRBV6-1 with TRBJ1-5; no clear D gene. Per germline, CDR1 MNHNS and CDR2 SASEGT. The CDR3 contains 16 residues. The V end was cut by 5 bases, the J end by 7 bases, with 21 bases between. DNA of the CDR3: TGTGCCAGCAGTCAAGACCCGACCCTCACTACGCAGCCCCAGCATTTT. It is translated as CASSQDPTLTTQPQHF.

This clone was found a few times. J is TRBJ2-7 and V is TRBV27; possible D gene TRBD1, 6 bases. V was shortened by 2 bases and J by 4 bases, with 9 bases between the two germline ends. The CDR3 is made up of 13 amino acids. CDR1 is MNHEY, CDR2 SMNVEV, per germline (reference sequence). The CDR3 reads CASSLGDRYEQYF. The CDR3, as DNA: TGTGCCAGCAGTTTAGGAGACAGGTACGAGCAGTACTTC.

The rearrangement joins TRBV5-6 to TRBJ1-3; D is ambiguous. V lost 4 bases and J 0 bases, leaving 11 bases between the germline ends. Germline values: CDR1 SGHDT, CDR2 YYEEEE. The CDR3 has 15 amino acids. The CDR3 region has the DNA TGTGCCAGCAGCAGTAAATCGAGCTCTGGAAACACCATATATTTT. Amino acid sequence: CASSSKSSSGNTIYF.

This clone has a single count. The V call is TRBV10-3, the J call TRBJ2-1; 8 bases line up with TRBD2. V shed 6 bases, J shed 9 bases, and the junction held 16 bases outside the gene matches. Per the germline V gene, CDR1 is ENHRY and CDR2 is SYGVKD. The CDR3 length is 16 residues. The CDR3 sequence: CAIRPRLASEIGEQFF. DNA of the CDR3: TGTGCCATCAGACCCAGACTAGCGTCTGAAATAGGTGAGCAGTTCTTC.

The chain joins TRBV10-2 to TRBJ2-4, with TRBD1 matching 10 bases. V gave up 6 bases and J gave up 2 bases; unmatched junction bases: 4. The CDR3 runs to 15 residues. Germline V CDR1 and CDR2: WSHSY, SAAADI. The CDR3, as DNA: TGCGCCAGCAGGGAGGGACAGGGGACCAAAAACATTCAGTACTTC. Its translation: CASREGQGTKNIQYF.

This clone has more than one count but fewer than ten. V gene TRBV5-5 combines with J gene TRBJ2-1; TRBD2 agrees at 11 bases. This CDR3 is built from 14 residues. The germline V gene has CDR1 SGHKS and CDR2 YYEKEE (reference sequence). The V gene end was trimmed by 0 bases and the J gene end by 15 bases; junction bases not matched to a gene: 8. The CDR3 spells CASSLEDSGRDGFF. In DNA form, the CDR3 reads TGTGCCAGCAGCTTGGAGGATAGCGGGAGGGATGGGTTCTTC. Full variable domain (missing parts from reference TRBV5-5 and TRBJ2-1): DAGVTQSPTHLIKTRGQQVTLRCSPISGHKSVSWYQQVLGQGPQFIFQYYEKEERGRGNFPDRFSARQFPNYSSELNVNALLLGDSALYLCASSLEDSGRDGFFGPGTRLTVL.

The CDR3 protein is CSASVPAGEYEQYF. The CDR3, as DNA: TGCAGTGCTAGTGTTCCAGCGGGAGAATACGAGCAGTACTTC. The chain carries TRBV20-1 and TRBJ2-7; 8 positions match TRBD2. From germline, CDR1 is DFQATT and CDR2 SNEGSKA (reference sequence). Germline trimming cut 3 bases from V and 4 bases from J; bases unmatched to any gene: 8. The CDR3 spans 14 residues.

The chain has TRBV30 and TRBJ1-3; no definite D call. Per germline, CDR1 GTSNPN and CDR2 SVGIG (reference sequence). The V end was cut by 2 bases, the J end by 8 bases, with 4 bases between. The CDR3 runs 10 residues. The CDR3 sequence is CAWSRDTIYF. For the CDR3, the DNA is TGTGCCTGGAGTCGCGACACCATATATTTT.